The 3 T cell receptor beta chains below were found in one sample sequenced in a study of blood T cell repertoires in COVID-19. The data were produced by immunoSEQ multiplex PCR, yet TCRdb's version contains in-frame clones alone and is incomplete. The data hold approximately 140,000 clones, with 84% observed a single time. Sample: peripheral blood. The receptors here all came from a man aged 25-40 years with COVID-19, enrolled during active disease.

The V call is TRBV27, the J call TRBJ2-3; 7 bases are a match to TRBD2. V dropped 2 bases and J dropped 0; count of bases not matched to a gene: 8. This CDR3 region has 17 residues. Germline V lookup: CDR1 MNHEY, CDR2 SMNVEV (reference sequence). The CDR3, as DNA: TGTGCCAGCAGTTTACGGAAAGCGGGGTTGAGCACAGATACGCAGTATTTT. This encodes CASSLRKAGLSTDTQYF.

This chain links TRBV4-1 with TRBJ2-5; 7 nucleotides agree with TRBD2. The CDR3 extends over 15 amino acids. The J segment lost 3 bases and the V segment lost 0 bases, leaving 4 bases of the junction unmatched. Per germline, CDR1 MGHRA and CDR2 YSYEKL. CDR3 sequence reads: CASSQDGLAEETQYF. For the CDR3, the DNA is TGCGCCAGCAGCCAAGATGGGCTAGCGGAAGAGACCCAGTACTTC.

The chain joins TRBV27 to TRBJ1-5; D is unclear. V lost 3 bases to trimming and J lost 1 base, with 10 bases between them. This CDR3 comprises 15 residues. Germline loops: CDR1 MNHEY, CDR2 SMNVEV (reference sequence). CDR3 protein: CASSLGGRSNQPQHF. CDR3 DNA: TGTGCCAGCAGTTTGGGAGGAAGAAGCAATCAGCCCCAGCATTTT.